The entry below describes one T cell receptor beta chain. This specimen belongs to a study of blood T cell repertoires in COVID-19. Whole-study context: COVID-19 samples, acute and convalescent, were from the United States, Italy and Spain.

Participants came from some 23 US areas, aged about 18 to 100 years. The study assigned cohorts using participant-reported clinical history. What the recovered Cohort 3 donors had was two negative PCRs, clearance, or symptom resolution. Germline CDR1 is GTSNPN and CDR2 is SVGIG (reference sequence). The CDR3 is made up of 12 amino acids. V dropped 3 bases and J dropped 7 bases, with 10 bases sitting between them. Sequencing was performed with immunoSEQ multiplex PCR; in TCRdb, only in-frame clones are kept and a portion is missing. The table lists roughly 190,000 clones, about four fifths of them singletons, with about 10% in the top ten.

Sequencing was carried out using PBMCs or T cells enriched from blood (not recorded which). The chain is built from TRBV30 and TRBJ1-5, with D uncertain. This receptor was taken from a man in his forties who had recovered from COVID-19. DNA of the CDR3: TGTGCCTGGAGCCCAGAGAGGCAGCCCCAGCATTTT. Its protein product is CAWSPERQPQHF. Complete variable domain (other parts from reference TRBV30 and TRBJ1-5): SQTIHQWPATLVQPVGSPLSLECTVEGTSNPNLYWYRQAAGRGLQLLFYSVGIGQISSEVPQNLSASRPQDRQFILSSKKLLLSDSGFYLCAWSPERQPQHFGDGTRLSIL.